What follows describes a single T cell receptor (beta chain). The data derive from a study of blood T cell repertoires in COVID-19. Study-wide context: COVID-19 samples collected from the United States, Italy and Spain covered acute and convalescent phases. PBMCs, B-cell-depleted T cells, or T cells provided the cDNA or gDNA that made up the material.

How the authors handled the data: It was from reference gene primer amplification that nucleated cell counts were estimated. Clones were read by immunoSEQ multiplex PCR, and TCRdb kept only the in-frame ones, dropping some. Clone size and V and J calls were adopted from that table, with D and trimming inferred from the DNA. The sample shows 100,000 or so clones, approximately 87% of them seen only once. V lost 1 base and J lost 4, with 9 bases in between. The germline CDR1 and CDR2 sequences are SQVTM and ANQGSEA. This CDR3 is 13 amino acids long. This sequence originates from a woman in her twenties or thirties with acute or convalescent COVID-19. Sequences were obtained from peripheral blood. The chain couples TRBV29-1 to TRBJ2-3; D not certain. As DNA, the CDR3 is TGCAGCGTTGAAGGGAACAGCCCAGATACGCAGTATTTT. Translation: CSVEGNSPDTQYF.